These 5 T cell receptor beta chains originate from one sample sequenced in a study of T cell responses to AZD1222 COVID-19 vaccine. The method was immunoSEQ multiplex PCR; TCRdb's version includes in-frame clones alone and lacks a portion of them. The sample consists of nearly 90,000 clones, roughly 88% of them appearing once. The material sequenced was peripheral blood, taken on day 0 of MenACWY control vaccination. Receptor source: an adult in good health.

The chain carries TRBV11-1 and TRBJ1-6, with 10 positions matching TRBD1. The CDR3 runs to 15 residues. Germline-derived CDR1 and CDR2 are SGHAT and FQDESV (reference sequence). The J segment lost 9 bases and the V segment lost 2 bases, leaving 4 bases of the junction unmatched. The CDR3 region has the DNA TGTGCCAGCAGCTTAAGGGACAGGGGCGGTTCACCCCTCCACTTT. Translating it yields CASSLRDRGGSPLHF. Combining the CDR3 with reference TRBV11-1 and TRBJ1-6 gives the whole variable domain EAEVAQSPRYKITEKSQAVAFWCDPISGHATLYWYRQILGQGPELLVQFQDESVVDDSQLPKDRFSAERLKGVDSTLKIQPAELGDSAMYLCASSLRDRGGSPLHFGNGTRLTVT.

This clone was picked up one time. The chain carries TRBV6-5 and TRBJ2-7, with 8 bases that match TRBD1. The V gene end was trimmed by 4 bases and the J gene end by 3 bases; junction bases not matched to a gene: 5. The germline V gene encodes CDR1 MNHEY and CDR2 SVGAGI. The CDR3 runs 14 residues. CDR3 protein: CASSLSGQGYEQYF. As DNA, the CDR3 is TGTGCCAGCAGTTTGTCAGGACAGGGCTACGAGCAGTACTTC.

The CDR3 protein is CASSEWGDTGELFF. DNA of the CDR3: TGTGCCAGCAGTGAATGGGGGGACACCGGGGAGCTGTTTTTT. The chain couples TRBV6-1 to TRBJ2-2, with D possibly TRBD2 on 6 matching bases. The CDR3 totals 14 residues. Germline V gives CDR1 MNHNS, CDR2 SASEGT. The V end was cut by 2 bases, the J end by 3 bases, with 7 bases between.

This chain links TRBV7-2 with TRBJ1-6; D might be TRBD1 (6 bases). This CDR3 comprises 15 residues. Trimming removed 2 bases at V and 7 bases at J, with 12 bases between. Germline CDR1 and CDR2: SGHTA and FQGNSA. CDR3 in DNA: TGTGCCAGCAGCTTATACGGGGGCCAAAATTCACCCCTCCACTTT. It encodes CASSLYGGQNSPLHF. The full variable domain, with the rest looked up from reference TRBV7-2 and TRBJ1-6, is GAGVSQSPSNKVTEKGKDVELRCDPISGHTALYWYRQSLGQGLEFLIYFQGNSAPDKSGLPSDRFSAERTGGSVSTLTIQRTQQEDSAVYLCASSLYGGQNSPLHFGNGTRLTVT.

The rearrangement joins TRBV28 to TRBJ1-1; D remains unclear. Trimming shortened V by 3 bases and J by 3 bases, and 11 bases separated the two germline ends. The CDR3 is 14 residues long. The germline gives CDR1 MDHEN, CDR2 SYDVKM. The CDR3 nucleotides are TGTGCCAGCAGTTTTATAGGGCAATACACTGAAGCTTTCTTT. This translates into CASSFIGQYTEAFF.